Listed below are T cell receptor beta chains from one sample, sequenced in a study of patients and donors after allogeneic stem cell transplantation. TCRdb called the RT-PCR reads again in MiXCR, with one record for every CDR3 protein. The sample records 920,000 or so distinct CDR3 sequences, approximately 18% being singletons. The sample consisted of blood, either unsorted or a sorted T cell fraction (not recorded which). The receptors stem from a human donor who was either an allogeneic HSCT recipient or a stem cell or donor lymphocyte infusion donor (not recorded which). It is not recorded whose cells these are; they may come from a transplant donor. Each CDR3 is given with its conserved first and last residue. The D gene is left open where the match is weak. Size is stated for part of the rows, as once, few or many counts, or as a class when the clone is expanded.

TRBV14	TRBJ1-5	.	.	TGTGCCAGCAGCCAAGAATTTCGAGGACTGACTTTTAGGCCCCAGCATTTT	CASSQEFRGLTFRPQHF
TRBV20-1	TRBJ2-1	.	TRBD1	TGCAGTGCTTGGGACAGACACAATGAGCAGTTCTTC	CSAWDRHNEQFF
TRBV4-3	TRBJ2-6	few	TRBD2	TGCGCCAGCAGCCCAGGGACTAGCGGGGCTGGGGCCAACGTCCTGACTTTC	CASSPGTSGAGANVLTF
TRBV25-1	TRBJ2-6	.	TRBD1	TGTGCCAGCAGTGGACTCTTGACAGGGCTCCGTTTCTCTGGGGCCAACGTCCTGACTTTC	CASSGLLTGLRFSGANVLTF
TRBV7-2	TRBJ1-2	.	.	TGTGCCAGCAGCTTAGCCCCGGAGGGGGATGGCTACACCTTC	CASSLAPEGDGYTF
TRBV20-1	TRBJ1-2	few	.	TGCAGTGCGCGACCGAATCAGGCGTATGGCTACACCTTC	CSARPNQAYGYTF
TRBV9	TRBJ2-3	few	TRBD1	TGTGCCAGCAGCGCGGGGACAGGGGGCTATGATACGCAGTATTTT	CASSAGTGGYDTQYF
TRBV2	TRBJ1-5	.	.	TGTGCCAGCAGTTTTTCGGGGTTAGGGACCGATCAGCCCCAGCATTTT	CASSFSGLGTDQPQHF
TRBV7-8	TRBJ2-1	.	TRBD2	TGTGCCAGCAGCTCGTCAATTCACGGGGGGGGCTCCTACAATGAGCAGTTCTTC	CASSSSIHGGGSYNEQFF
TRBV5-1	TRBJ2-3	few	.	TGCGCCAGCCGACAGGACCCTAGCACAGATACGCAGTATTTT	CASRQDPSTDTQYF
TRBV27	TRBJ1-6	few	.	TGTGCCAGCAGCTGGACGGGGGGGAATTCACCCCTCCACTTT	CASSWTGGNSPLHF
TRBV5-1	TRBJ2-7	many	.	TGCGCCAGCAGCTTTTCCCCCGGGACAACGAAATCCTACGAGCAGTACTTC	CASSFSPGTTKSYEQYF
TRBV5-1	TRBJ1-6	few	TRBD1	TGCGCCAGCAGTTGGGGGACCGGGACAGTGTATTCACCCCTCCACTTT	CASSWGTGTVYSPLHF
TRBV4-1	TRBJ2-2	.	.	TGCGCCAGCAGCCAAGTTGGCGGGCCCCGATCATACACCGGGGAGCTGTTTTTT	CASSQVGGPRSYTGELFF
TRBV10-3	TRBJ2-7	.	TRBD2	TGTGCCATCAGTGAGCCGAACGGGGGAAGCGGGAGGGCCTTGGCCGAGCAGTACTTC	CAISEPNGGSGRALAEQYF
TRBV27	TRBJ1-5	few	.	TGTGCCAGCAGCCCTCATGGAGGGCGGCAGCCCCAGCATTTT	CASSPHGGRQPQHF
TRBV2	TRBJ2-5	.	.	TGTGCCAGCAGGGGGGGACGGGACGAGACCCAGTACTTC	CASRGGRDETQYF
TRBV12-5	TRBJ1-2	few	.	TGTGCTAGTGGTTTGATGGGGGGGCTCCCCGGCGGCTACACCTTC	CASGLMGGLPGGYTF
TRBV27	TRBJ2-3	.	TRBD1	TGTGCCAGCAGTTCGACAGGGACGCCAGATACGCAGTATTTT	CASSSTGTPDTQYF
TRBV4-3	TRBJ2-1	.	.	TGCGCCAGCAGCCAAGATACAGGGACGTCCTACAATGAGCAGTTCTTC	CASSQDTGTSYNEQFF
TRBV6-5	TRBJ1-1	few	.	TGTGCCAGCAGTTACCGGCAGGGGCAGACTGAAGCTTTCTTT	CASSYRQGQTEAFF
TRBV29-1	TRBJ2-7	.	.	TGCAGCGTGAGGGTGGGACACGAGCAGTACTTC	CSVRVGHEQYF
TRBV14	TRBJ2-1	.	.	TGTGCCAGCAGCACTCACAGGGACGGCAATGAGCAGTTCTTC	CASSTHRDGNEQFF
TRBV11-2	TRBJ2-1	few	.	TGTGCCAGCAGGGGAGAAATCAGGGACGGCAATGAGCAGTTCTTC	CASRGEIRDGNEQFF
TRBV2	TRBJ1-5	.	TRBD1	TGTGCCAGCAGGGACAGGGGGCTGAATCAGCCCCAGCATTTT	CASRDRGLNQPQHF
TRBV6-2/TRBV6-3	TRBJ2-1	.	TRBD2	TGTGCCAGCAGTTACAGGGCTAGCGGGAGGAGGGATGAGCAGTTCTTC	CASSYRASGRRDEQFF
TRBV7-2	TRBJ1-4	few	.	TGTGCCAGCAGCTTGGAAGGGGGAGTAGGAAAACTGTTTTTT	CASSLEGGVGKLFF
TRBV3-1	TRBJ2-1	.	TRBD1	TGTGCCAGCAGCCCTAGACGGTCAGGGGGTACAGTAAATGAGCAGTTCTTC	CASSPRRSGGTVNEQFF
TRBV4-1	TRBJ2-3	few	.	TGCGCCAGCAGCCAACTAAACACAGATACGCAGTATTTT	CASSQLNTDTQYF
TRBV29-1	TRBJ2-4	few	.	TGCAGCGCCGTCGACTCAGCCAAAAACATTCAGTACTTC	CSAVDSAKNIQYF
TRBV5-1	TRBJ2-7	.	TRBD2	TGCGCCAGCAGATTCACTAGCGGATCCTACGAGCAGTACTTC	CASRFTSGSYEQYF
TRBV5-1	TRBJ1-3	.	.	TGCGCCAGCAGCCCCGGGACGCCTGGAAACACCATATATTTT	CASSPGTPGNTIYF
TRBV7-2	TRBJ2-3	few	.	TGTGCCAGCAGCTTCGGAAGGAATACGCAGTATTTT	CASSFGRNTQYF
TRBV27	TRBJ2-3	few	TRBD2	TGTGCCAGCAGATCAAAGCGGGGGGGTTACGGAGATACGCAGTATTTT	CASRSKRGGYGDTQYF
TRBV7-9	TRBJ2-1	many	TRBD2	TGTGCCAGCAGCCTACCGGGACTAGCGGATAATGAGCAGTTCTTC	CASSLPGLADNEQFF
TRBV7-3	TRBJ2-7	.	.	TGTGCCAGCAGCTTATTCGCAGAGGCCGGCGATTACGAGCAGTACTTC	CASSLFAEAGDYEQYF
TRBV19	TRBJ2-2	.	TRBD2	TGTGCCAGTAGATGGCCCCTCGGCAGCGGGAGTATCGGGGAGCTGTTTTTT	CASRWPLGSGSIGELFF
TRBV20-1	TRBJ2-3	.	.	TGCAGTGCTTCGAGTAGCACAGATACGCAGTATTTT	CSASSSTDTQYF
TRBV12-3/TRBV12-4	TRBJ1-2	.	.	TGTGCCAGCAGTTTATGGCTTGCAGGGGTTGGGAGGTCTACTGGCTACACCTTC	CASSLWLAGVGRSTGYTF
TRBV10-3	TRBJ2-7	.	TRBD2	TGTGCCATCAGTGAGCAAAGCGGGGACTACGAGCAGTACTTC	CAISEQSGDYEQYF
TRBV3-1	TRBJ2-3	.	.	TGTGCCAGCAGCATCACGGCAGATACGCAGTATTTT	CASSITADTQYF
TRBV5-1	TRBJ2-3	.	.	TGCGCCAGCAGCTTGGAACCCTCCCGGGATACGCAGTATTTT	CASSLEPSRDTQYF
TRBV7-8	TRBJ2-2	.	TRBD1	TGTGCCAGCAGCTCCCAAAGGGGGACAGAGCGTACCGGGGAGCTGTTTTTT	CASSSQRGTERTGELFF
TRBV5-1	TRBJ2-7	few	.	TGCGCCAGCAGCTTTGGCAGGGCGAGCTCCTACGAGCAGTACTTC	CASSFGRASSYEQYF
TRBV24-1	TRBJ2-1	.	.	TGTGCCACCAGTGATGCGGGACAGCACGATGAGCAGTTCTTC	CATSDAGQHDEQFF
TRBV15	TRBJ2-4	many	.	TGTGCCACCAGCAGGAGGGGGGGCCTTTCCAAAAACATTCAGTACTTC	CATSRRGGLSKNIQYF
TRBV27	TRBJ2-3	many	TRBD2	TGTGCCAGCAGCCGGACTAGCGGGAGGGATACGCAGTATTTT	CASSRTSGRDTQYF
TRBV30	TRBJ1-1	few	.	TGTGCCTGGGTTGGTAACAGGAAGAACACTGAAGCTTTCTTT	CAWVGNRKNTEAFF
TRBV2	TRBJ1-1	.	.	TGTGCCAGCAGTGCCGGGAAAGCTTTCTTT	CASSAGKAFF
TRBV6-2/TRBV6-3	TRBJ2-3	.	.	TGTGCCAGCAGTTCAGGGCACAGAAACTCAGGTACGCAGTATTTT	CASSSGHRNSGTQYF
TRBV27	TRBJ2-3	.	.	TGTGCCACCAGGGATAGCACAGATACGCAGTATTTT	CATRDSTDTQYF
TRBV11-2	TRBJ2-1	.	TRBD2	TGTGCCAGCAGCCCCCGGACTAGCGGAGAGCAGTTCTTC	CASSPRTSGEQFF
TRBV10-2	TRBJ1-2	.	TRBD1	TGCGCCAGCAGACAACGGGACAGGGAGCAGGGTCGTGGCTACACCTTC	CASRQRDREQGRGYTF
TRBV5-1	TRBJ1-5	.	.	TGCGCCAGCAGCTTGGGGCAGGGCCCGGGGAATCAGCCCCAGCATTTT	CASSLGQGPGNQPQHF
TRBV12-3/TRBV12-4	TRBJ1-2	.	.	TGTGCCAGCAGTTTAGCGCATGGGCAAGGCTACACCTTC	CASSLAHGQGYTF